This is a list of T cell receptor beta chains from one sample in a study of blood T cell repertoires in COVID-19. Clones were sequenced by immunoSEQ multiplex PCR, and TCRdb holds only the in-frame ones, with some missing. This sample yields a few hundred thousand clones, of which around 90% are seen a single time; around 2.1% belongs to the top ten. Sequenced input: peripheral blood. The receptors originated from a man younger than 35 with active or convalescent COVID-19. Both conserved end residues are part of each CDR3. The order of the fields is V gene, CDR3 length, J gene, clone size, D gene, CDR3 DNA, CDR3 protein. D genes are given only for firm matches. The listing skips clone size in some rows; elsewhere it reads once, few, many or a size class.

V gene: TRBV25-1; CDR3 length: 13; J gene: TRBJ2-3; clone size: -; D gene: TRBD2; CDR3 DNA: TGTGCCAGCGGACTAGCGGGGGAAAATACGCAGTATTTT; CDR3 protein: CASGLAGENTQYF
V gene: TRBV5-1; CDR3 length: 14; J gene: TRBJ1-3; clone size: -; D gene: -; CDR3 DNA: TGCGCCAGCAGCCCAAGGGGGACTGGAAACACCATATATTTT; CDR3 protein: CASSPRGTGNTIYF
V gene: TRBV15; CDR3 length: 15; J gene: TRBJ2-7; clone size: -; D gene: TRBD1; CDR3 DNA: TGTGCCACCAGCATCCACCCGGGACAGTCCTTCGAGCAGTACTTC; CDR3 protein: CATSIHPGQSFEQYF
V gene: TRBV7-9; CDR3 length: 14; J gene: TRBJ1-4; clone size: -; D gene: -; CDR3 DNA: TGTGCCAGCAGCGGAGGTCGCTCTAATGAAAAACTGTTTTTT; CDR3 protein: CASSGGRSNEKLFF
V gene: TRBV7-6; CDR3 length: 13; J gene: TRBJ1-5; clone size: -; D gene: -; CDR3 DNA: TGTGCCAGCAGCGCCGGGAGAAATCAGCCCCAGCATTTT; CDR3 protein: CASSAGRNQPQHF
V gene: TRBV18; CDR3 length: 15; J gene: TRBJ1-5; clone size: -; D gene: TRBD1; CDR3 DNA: TGTGCCAGCTCACCAGGGACAGGGACGAATCAGCCCCAGCATTTT; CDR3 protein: CASSPGTGTNQPQHF
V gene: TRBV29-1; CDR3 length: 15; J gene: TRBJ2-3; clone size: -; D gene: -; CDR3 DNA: TGCAGCGTTGAAGATCGTATAGCTAGCACAGATACGCAGTATTTT; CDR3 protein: CSVEDRIASTDTQYF
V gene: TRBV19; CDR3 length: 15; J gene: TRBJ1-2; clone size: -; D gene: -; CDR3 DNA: TGTGCCAGTAGTATATTGGGGCCCCGCAACTATGGCTACACCTTC; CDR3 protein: CASSILGPRNYGYTF
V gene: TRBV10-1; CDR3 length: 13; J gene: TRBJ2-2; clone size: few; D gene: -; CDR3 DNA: TGCGCCAGCGCCGGTCGGAACACCGGGGAGCTGTTTTTT; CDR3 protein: CASAGRNTGELFF
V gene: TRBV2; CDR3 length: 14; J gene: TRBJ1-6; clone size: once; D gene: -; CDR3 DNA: TGTGCCAGCAGACCCGACAGTCATAATTCACCCCTCCACTTT; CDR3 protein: CASRPDSHNSPLHF
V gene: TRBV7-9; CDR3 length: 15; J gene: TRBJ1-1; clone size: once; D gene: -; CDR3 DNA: TGTGCCAGCAGTTCGGGAGCAGGTCGGAACACTGAAGCTTTCTTT; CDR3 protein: CASSSGAGRNTEAFF
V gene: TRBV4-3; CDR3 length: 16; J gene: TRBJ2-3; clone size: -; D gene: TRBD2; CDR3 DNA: TGCGCCAGCAGCCAAGCAAACGGGGGGGGCTCAGATACGCAGTATTTT; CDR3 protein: CASSQANGGGSDTQYF
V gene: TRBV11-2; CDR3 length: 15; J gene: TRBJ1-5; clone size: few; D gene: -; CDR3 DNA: TGTGCCAGCAGCTTAAACCGGGGTCGAAATCAGCCCCAGCATTTT; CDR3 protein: CASSLNRGRNQPQHF
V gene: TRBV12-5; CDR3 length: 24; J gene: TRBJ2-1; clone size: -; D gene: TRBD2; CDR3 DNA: TGTGCTAGTGGTTACAGTGTCTACAGGGGCGGCTATAGCGGGAGGCCACCCTCCTACAATGAGCAGTTCTTC; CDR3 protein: CASGYSVYRGGYSGRPPSYNEQFF
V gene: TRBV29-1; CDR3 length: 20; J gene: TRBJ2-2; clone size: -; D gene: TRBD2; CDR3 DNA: TGCAGCGTTGTAGGGCCCCTCAAGACTAGCGGGAGGGCCCCGACCGGGGAGCTGTTTTTT; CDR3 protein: CSVVGPLKTSGRAPTGELFF
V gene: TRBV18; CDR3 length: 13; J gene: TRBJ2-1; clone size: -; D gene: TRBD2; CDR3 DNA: TGTGCCAGCTCACCTGGACTAGCAGATGAGCAGTTCTTC; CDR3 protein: CASSPGLADEQFF